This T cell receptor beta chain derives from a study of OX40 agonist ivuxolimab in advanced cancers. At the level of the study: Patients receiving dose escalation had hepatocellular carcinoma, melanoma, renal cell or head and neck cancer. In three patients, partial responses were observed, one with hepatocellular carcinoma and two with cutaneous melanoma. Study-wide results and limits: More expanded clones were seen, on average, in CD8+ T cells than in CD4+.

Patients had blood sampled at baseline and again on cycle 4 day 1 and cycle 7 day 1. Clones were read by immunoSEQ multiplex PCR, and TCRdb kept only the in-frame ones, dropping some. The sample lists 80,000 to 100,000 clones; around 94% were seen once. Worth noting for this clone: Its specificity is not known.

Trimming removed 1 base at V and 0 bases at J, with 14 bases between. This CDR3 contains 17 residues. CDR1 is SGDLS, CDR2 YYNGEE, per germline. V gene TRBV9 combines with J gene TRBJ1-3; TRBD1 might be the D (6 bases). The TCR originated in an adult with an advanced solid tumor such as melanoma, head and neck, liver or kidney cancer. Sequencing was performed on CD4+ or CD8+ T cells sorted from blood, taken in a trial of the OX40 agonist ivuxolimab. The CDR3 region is CASSVPPGEVSGNTIYF. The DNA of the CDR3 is TGTGCCAGCAGCGTACCTCCAGGGGAGGTCTCTGGAAACACCATATATTTT.